Listed below are T cell receptor beta chains from one sample, sequenced in a study of graft-versus-host responses after intestinal transplantation. TCRdb's copy holds only in-frame clones and misses some; the assay was immunoSEQ multiplex PCR. Of 60,000 to 90,000 clones in the sample, roughly 87% were seen once. What these receptors recognize is not known. The source was unstimulated CD8+ T cells sorted from spleen or lymph node cells, collected before intestinal transplant. The receptors shown here come from a human donor who received an intestinal transplant. Both conserved end residues are part of each CDR3. A D gene is named only where the DNA matches it firmly. Rows give clone size only sometimes, using once, few, many, or a class for an expanded clone.

j_gene	d_gene	v_gene	abundance	CDR3aa	CDR3nt
TRBJ2-3	TRBD1	TRBV27	once	CASSGDRGSASDTQYF	TGTGCCAGCAGTGGGGACAGGGGAAGCGCGTCAGATACGCAGTATTTT
TRBJ2-3	NA	TRBV9	once	CASSPRVREGPGTDTQYF	TGTGCCAGCAGCCCCCGGGTGAGAGAAGGTCCTGGCACAGATACGCAGTATTTT
TRBJ1-2	TRBD1	TRBV5-6	once	CASSPGQGTSYTF	TGTGCCAGCAGCCCCGGACAGGGTACTAGCTACACCTTC
TRBJ2-1	NA	TRBV7-9	NA	CASSLEWNNEQFF	TGTGCCAGCAGCTTGGAGTGGAACAATGAGCAGTTCTTC
TRBJ1-1	NA	TRBV5-1	NA	CASSLGTNTEAFF	TGCGCCAGCAGCTTGGGGACTAACACTGAAGCTTTCTTT
TRBJ2-5	TRBD1	TRBV15	NA	CATRNPGTGETQYF	TGTGCCACCAGGAATCCCGGGACAGGGGAGACCCAGTACTTC
TRBJ1-4	TRBD1	TRBV5-1	NA	CASSPRGTGGADEKLFF	TGCGCCAGCAGCCCGCGGGGGACAGGGGGCGCGGATGAAAAACTGTTTTTT
TRBJ1-1	NA	TRBV27	NA	CASSSQGWAEAFF	TGTGCCAGCAGTTCCCAGGGTTGGGCTGAAGCTTTCTTT
TRBJ2-3	NA	TRBV5-1	NA	CASSFAVGVADTQYF	TGCGCCAGCAGCTTCGCCGTCGGGGTAGCAGATACGCAGTATTTT
TRBJ2-7	TRBD1	TRBV5-6	once	CASSPLRDRGPYEQYF	TGTGCCAGCAGCCCACTGAGGGACAGGGGACCCTACGAGCAGTACTTC
TRBJ1-2	NA	TRBV6-1	NA	CASSDGGLYGYTF	TGTGCCAGCAGTGATGGAGGGCTCTATGGCTACACCTTC
TRBJ1-5	NA	TRBV13	NA	CASSSGDQPQHF	TGTGCCAGCAGCTCCGGAGACCAGCCCCAGCATTTT
TRBJ2-5	TRBD2	TRBV13	NA	CASSLAVQETQYF	TGTGCCAGCAGCCTAGCGGTCCAAGAGACCCAGTACTTC
TRBJ1-1	TRBD1	TRBV10-1	NA	CASSEGTAGEAFF	TGCGCCAGCAGTGAGGGGACAGCGGGTGAAGCTTTCTTT
TRBJ1-2	TRBD1	TRBV2	NA	CASSEGGTAYGYTF	TGTGCCAGCAGTGAAGGAGGGACAGCTTATGGCTACACCTTC
TRBJ1-1	NA	TRBV6-5	NA	CASAPGGNTEAFF	TGTGCCAGCGCTCCCGGGGGGAACACTGAAGCTTTCTTT
TRBJ2-2	NA	TRBV13	few	CASSSGPGAGELFF	TGTGCCAGCAGCTCGGGTCCGGGTGCCGGGGAGCTGTTTTTT
TRBJ1-6	TRBD1	TRBV19	NA	CATSGDSSYNSPLHF	TGTGCCACTTCGGGGGACAGCTCCTATAATTCACCCCTCCACTTT
TRBJ1-2	NA	TRBV5-8	NA	CASSETGGYGYTF	TGTGCCAGCAGCGAGACCGGGGGCTATGGCTACACCTTC
TRBJ1-1	NA	TRBV13	NA	CASSLIGGTEAFF	TGTGCCAGCAGCTTAATCGGGGGCACTGAAGCTTTCTTT
TRBJ2-5	TRBD2	TRBV30	NA	CAWSVGGLQETQYF	TGTGCCTGGAGTGTCGGGGGACTACAAGAGACCCAGTACTTC
TRBJ2-3	TRBD2	TRBV7-3	NA	CASSYGGTDTQYF	TGTGCCAGCAGCTACGGGGGGACAGATACGCAGTATTTT
TRBJ1-2	TRBD1	TRBV6-5	once	CASRTAGTGNYGYTF	TGTGCCAGCAGAACAGCCGGGACAGGGAACTATGGCTACACCTTC
TRBJ1-1	TRBD1	TRBV6-6	NA	CASRIPGQGSNTEAFF	TGTGCCAGCCGTATACCGGGACAGGGGTCGAACACTGAAGCTTTCTTT
TRBJ2-7	TRBD2	TRBV7-9	NA	CASSELAGAYEQYF	TGTGCCAGCAGCGAACTAGCGGGGGCCTACGAGCAGTACTTC
TRBJ2-1	NA	TRBV27	NA	CASSLAGHNEQFF	TGTGCCAGCAGTTTGGCGGGGCACAATGAGCAGTTCTTC
TRBJ2-5	TRBD2	TRBV13	NA	CASTPSGGGDETQYF	TGTGCCAGCACCCCTTCGGGGGGGGGAGACGAGACCCAGTACTTC
TRBJ1-2	TRBD1	TRBV15	NA	CATTTGGDYGYTF	TGTGCCACAACTACAGGGGGAGACTATGGCTACACCTTC
TRBJ2-3	NA	TRBV18	NA	CASSGAGPTDTQYF	TGTGCCAGCTCCGGGGCGGGGCCCACAGATACGCAGTATTTT
TRBJ2-1	TRBD1	TRBV13	once	CASRGTGGGNEQFF	TGTGCCAGCAGAGGGACAGGGGGGGGGAATGAGCAGTTCTTC
TRBJ2-7	NA	TRBV2	few	CASISPGDEQYF	TGTGCCAGCATCAGCCCGGGGGACGAGCAGTACTTC
TRBJ2-7	TRBD1	TRBV7-3	NA	CASSLGGQGTYEQYF	TGTGCCAGCAGCTTAGGTGGACAGGGGACCTACGAGCAGTACTTC
TRBJ1-2	TRBD1	TRBV5-5	NA	CASSLVQQGPHGYTF	TGTGCCAGCAGCTTGGTCCAACAGGGGCCTCATGGCTACACCTTC
TRBJ2-7	TRBD1	TRBV7-3	NA	CASSSTGVGEQYF	TGTGCCAGCAGCTCGACAGGGGTTGGCGAGCAGTACTTC
TRBJ1-2	NA	TRBV5-6	NA	CASSATGTIVDYGYTF	TGTGCCAGCAGCGCTACAGGGACCATTGTTGACTATGGCTACACCTTC
TRBJ2-1	TRBD1	TRBV7-6	NA	CASSHPGTVIGNEQFF	TGTGCCAGCAGCCATCCCGGGACAGTTATTGGGAATGAGCAGTTCTTC
TRBJ2-1	NA	TRBV6-1	NA	CASSEVSVPREQFF	TGTGCCAGCAGTGAAGTGAGCGTCCCTAGGGAGCAGTTCTTC
TRBJ2-7	TRBD2	TRBV5-1	NA	CASSPDGGGRYEQYF	TGCGCCAGCAGCCCGGATGGGGGGGGAAGGTACGAGCAGTACTTC
TRBJ1-1	NA	TRBV6-6	once	CASSYGATEAFF	TGTGCCAGCAGTTACGGGGCCACTGAAGCTTTCTTT
TRBJ1-1	TRBD1	TRBV9	NA	CASSPIPDRGDTEAFF	TGTGCCAGCAGCCCCATACCGGACAGGGGTGACACTGAAGCTTTCTTT
TRBJ2-6	NA	TRBV2	NA	CAVQDKGSGANVLTF	TGTGCCGTGCAGGACAAGGGCTCTGGGGCCAACGTCCTGACTTTC
TRBJ2-1	NA	TRBV7-9	NA	CASSYMGHYNEQFF	TGTGCCAGCAGTTACATGGGGCATTACAATGAGCAGTTCTTC
TRBJ2-1	TRBD2	TRBV11-2	NA	CASSFSAGGIYNEQFF	TGTGCCAGCAGCTTTTCTGCGGGGGGGATATACAATGAGCAGTTCTTC
TRBJ1-6	TRBD1	TRBV18	NA	CASSPQGQGAYNSPLHF	TGTGCCAGCTCACCACAGGGACAGGGGGCATATAATTCACCCCTCCACTTT
TRBJ2-2	TRBD2	TRBV15	NA	CATMGERGRVTGELFF	TGTGCCACCATGGGGGAGCGGGGGCGAGTAACCGGGGAGCTGTTTTTT